This T cell receptor (beta chain) originates from a study of graft-versus-host responses after intestinal transplantation. Whole-study context: Multivisceral, liver-intestinal, or isolated intestinal transplants were given to recipients.

Generated by immunoSEQ multiplex PCR, the TCRdb table keeps only in-frame clones and is missing some. This repertoire shows approximately 80,000 clones, roughly nine tenths found once; its top ten account for approximately 0.35%. With respect to this clone: Its cognate antigen is unknown.

Findings of the study overall: The recipient marrow held GvH clones, and some of them showed up first in ileum or blood.

This CDR3 is 15 amino acids long. The germline CDR1 and CDR2 sequences are SEHNR and FQNEAQ (reference sequence). The junction had 6 bases not matched to a gene; V was cut back by 5 bases and J by 4 bases. The receptor was derived from a human donor who received an intestinal transplant. The chain employs TRBV7-9 and TRBJ2-5; 11 positions agree with TRBD2. The input for sequencing was unstimulated CD4+ T cells sorted from spleen or lymph node cells, taken before intestinal transplant. CDR3 in DNA: TGTGCCAGCAGCCAGGGACTAGCGGCCAGAGAGACCCAGTACTTC. Translation gives CASSQGLAARETQYF.